These 32 T cell receptor beta chains originate from one sample sequenced in a study of CD8 T cells in ankylosing spondylitis. In TCRdb, the 5' RACE reads were re-called with MiXCR into one record per CDR3 protein. The sample shows some 250,000 distinct CDR3 sequences, around a tenth of them seen only once. The specimen was blood, either unsorted or a sorted T cell fraction (not recorded which). These receptors all stem from a male donor with ankylosing spondylitis or in good health (not recorded which).

The chain joins TRBV5-1 to TRBJ2-4; TRBD1 aligns across 7 bases. The V gene end was trimmed by 3 bases and the J gene end by 8 bases; junction bases not matched to a gene: 8. From germline, CDR1 is SGHRS and CDR2 YFSETQ. The CDR3 consists of 14 residues. CDR3 protein: CASSSNTGTDIQYF. As DNA, the CDR3 is TGCGCCAGCAGCTCAAACACCGGGACAGACATTCAGTACTTC.

The chain links TRBV10-3 to TRBJ1-2, with TRBD1 matching 7 bases. The length of the CDR3 is 12 residues. Germline CDR1 is ENHRY and CDR2 is SYGVKD. The J segment lost 8 bases and the V segment lost 8 bases, leaving 8 bases of the junction unmatched. DNA for the CDR3: TGTGCCATCGGGCCGGCAGGGGGGGGCTACACCTTC. This codes for CAIGPAGGGYTF.

This clonotype was detected many times. V and J are TRBV20-1 and TRBJ2-2; 12 nucleotides match TRBD1. The CDR3 extends over 14 amino acids. Germline values: CDR1 DFQATT, CDR2 SNEGSKA (reference sequence). V dropped 6 bases and J dropped 6; count of bases not matched to a gene: 5. The CDR3 DNA sequence: TGCAGTGCACCCGGGACAGGGGGCTCCGGGGAGCTGTTTTTT. It yields the protein CSAPGTGGSGELFF.

The J gene is TRBJ1-1, the V gene TRBV7-8, with 7 bases matching TRBD1. Germline V gene lookup returns CDR1 SGHVS and CDR2 FQNEAQ. This CDR3 has 15 amino acids. The trim removed 6 bases at V and 1 base at J, leaving 8 bases unmatched. The CDR3 reads CASSRTQGRNTEAFF. The CDR3 DNA reads TGTGCCAGCAGTAGAACACAGGGGCGGAACACTGAAGCTTTCTTT. The entire variable domain, with the rest obtained from reference TRBV7-8 and TRBJ1-1, is as follows: GAGVSQSPRYKVAKRGQDVALRCDPISGHVSLFWYQQALGQGPEFLTYFQNEAQLDKSGLPSDRFFAERPEGSVSTLKIQRTQQEDSAVYLCASSRTQGRNTEAFFGQGTRLTVV.

As regards this clonotype: A much larger clone differs from this one at a single base, so this may be a read error. CDR3: CASRESGADGELFF. CDR3 in DNA: TGCGCCAGCAGGGAGAGCGGGGCGGACGGGGAGCTGTTTTTT. V usage is TRBV5-1 and J usage is TRBJ2-2, with TRBD2 matching 7 bases. V gave up 5 bases and J gave up 7 bases; unmatched junction bases: 8. The CDR3 totals 14 residues. Germline CDR1 SGHRS, CDR2 YFSETQ.

The sample holds many counts of this clonotype. The chain uses TRBV5-1 and TRBJ2-3, with TRBD2 matching 7 bases. The CDR3 length is 13 residues. Looked up from germline, CDR1 is SGHRS and CDR2 is YFSETQ. V lost 6 bases, J lost 5 bases, and 6 bases stayed unmatched. CDR3 loop: CASTPSGGDTQYF. The CDR3 DNA is TGCGCCAGCACTCCTAGCGGCGGAGATACGCAGTATTTT.

The sample holds many counts of this clonotype. CDR3 nucleotide sequence: TGTGCCAGCAGCCCTGGGGCGGGGGGCAGCAGGCAGTACTTC. Amino acids: CASSPGAGGSRQYF. The genes are TRBV6-1 and TRBJ2-7, with 8 bases that match TRBD2. This CDR3 is 14 amino acids long. CDR1 and CDR2 from the germline V gene are MNHNS and SASEGT. Trimming cost V 6 bases and J 9 bases; bases outside gene matches: 13.

The chain carries TRBV5-1 and TRBJ2-1; D uncertain. Germline V gene data show CDR1 as SGHRS and CDR2 as YFSETQ. This CDR3 has 16 residues. The V and J ends lost 6 bases and 0 bases respectively, with 16 bases between them. CDR3: CASTTSGPSSYNEQFF. For the CDR3, the DNA is TGCGCCAGCACCACTTCAGGACCTTCCTCCTACAATGAGCAGTTCTTC.

This clonotype showed up many times. This rearrangement joins TRBV5-1 to TRBJ2-1; 13 bases line up with TRBD2. The germline CDR1 and CDR2 sequences are SGHRS and YFSETQ. This CDR3 has 15 residues. V lost 4 bases, J lost 4 bases, and 2 bases stayed unmatched. The CDR3 coding sequence is TGCGCCAGCAGCCAGGGACTAGCGGGATACAATGAGCAGTTCTTC. Protein product: CASSQGLAGYNEQFF.

The genes are TRBV11-2 and TRBJ2-3, with D hard to call. The CDR3 covers 14 residues. Looked up from germline, CDR1 is SGHAT and CDR2 is FQNNGV. V was pared by 9 bases and J by 4 bases, with 17 bases between. As DNA, the CDR3 is TGTGCCAGTACCGCGCAGCCGCTCCCAGATACGCAGTATTTT. Amino acids: CASTAQPLPDTQYF.

J is TRBJ2-1 and V is TRBV7-2, with D possibly TRBD1 on 5 matching bases. CDR3 length equals 11 residues. V dropped 5 bases and J dropped 8 bases, with 7 bases sitting between them. Germline-derived CDR1 and CDR2 are SGHTA and FQGNSA. The CDR3 sequence is CASSKGYEQFF. Here the CDR3 DNA reads TGTGCCAGCAGCAAGGGGTATGAGCAGTTCTTC. Full variable domain (rest looked up from reference TRBV7-2 and TRBJ2-1): GAGVSQSPSNKVTEKGKDVELRCDPISGHTALYWYRQSLGQGLEFLIYFQGNSAPDKSGLPSDRFSAERTGGSVSTLTIQRTQQEDSAVYLCASSKGYEQFFGPGTRLTVL.

This clonotype was found a few times. The rearrangement uses TRBV20-1 and TRBJ1-2; D may be TRBD1 (5 bases). The CDR3 has 13 amino acids. The V gene lost 5 bases and the J gene lost 4 bases, with 14 bases spanning the gap. From germline, CDR1 is DFQATT and CDR2 SNEGSKA (reference sequence). CDR3 bases: TGCAGTGCTCGGCCGGGCGGGACCTATGGCTACACCTTC. This gives the protein CSARPGGTYGYTF.

This clonotype was detected once. Its ends do not fully match the called genes, so a read error is possible. This rearrangement joins TRBV5-1 to TRBJ2-2; tentatively, D is TRBD1 (6 bases). Per the germline V gene, CDR1 is SGHRS and CDR2 is YFSETQ. The CDR3 runs to 14 residues. This CDR3 reads CVSSANRDTGELFF. The CDR3 DNA reads as TGCGTCAGCAGCGCGAACAGGGACACCGGGGAGCTGTTTTTT.

The genes are TRBV3-1 and TRBJ2-2; D is unclear. The CDR3 runs to 14 residues. Germline values: CDR1 LGHDT, CDR2 YNNKEL (reference sequence). Trimming left V 2 bases short and J 0 bases short, with 4 bases between. The CDR3 DNA sequence: TGTGCCAGCAGCCAATCCCCGAACACCGGGGAGCTGTTTTTT. This encodes CASSQSPNTGELFF.

This clonotype was seen at least ten times. V is TRBV5-1 and J is TRBJ2-5; a possible D gene is TRBD2 (6 bases). Germline CDR1 reads SGHRS; CDR2 reads YFSETQ. The CDR3 length is 15 residues. The V end lost 0 bases, the J end lost 5 bases, and 14 bases lay between the germline ends. The CDR3 is CASSLEGTPGETQYF. In nucleotides, the CDR3 is TGCGCCAGCAGCTTGGAGGGGACTCCTGGGGAGACCCAGTACTTC.

With regard to this clonotype: This could be a read error, since a much larger clone is one nucleotide away. V and J are TRBV13 and TRBJ1-2; maybe TRBD1 (6 bases). The CDR3 consists of 13 residues. The V gene lost 5 bases and the J gene lost 3 bases, with 10 bases spanning the gap. CDR1 is PRHDT and CDR2 is FYEKMQ in the germline V gene (reference sequence). As DNA, the CDR3 is TGTGCCAGCAGCGTACAGGGAGACTATGGCTACACCTTC. As protein: CASSVQGDYGYTF. The full variable domain, rest sourced from reference TRBV13 and TRBJ1-2, is AAGVIQSPRHLIKEKRETATLKCYPIPRHDTVYWYQQGPGQDPQFLISFYEKMQSDKGSIPDRFSAQQFSDYHSELNMSSLELGDSALYFCASSVQGDYGYTFGSGTRLTVV.

Ten or more counts support this clonotype. CDR3 loop: CSARDLWTGSEQFF. As DNA, the CDR3 is TGCAGTGCTAGAGATCTCTGGACAGGGAGTGAGCAGTTCTTC. The chain employs TRBV20-1 and TRBJ2-1, with 8 nucleotides matching TRBD1. The V segment lost 0 bases and the J segment 9 bases; nucleotides outside the gene matches: 7. CDR3 length: 14 residues. Germline lookup yields CDR1 DFQATT and CDR2 SNEGSKA (reference sequence).

This clonotype has only a few counts. This sequence joins TRBV7-9 and TRBJ1-5; a possible D gene is TRBD1 (6 bases). CDR3 length equals 14 residues. V shed 2 bases and J shed 1 base, with 6 bases lying between them. Germline CDR1 reads SEHNR; CDR2 reads FQNEAQ (reference sequence). CDR3 DNA sequence: TGTGCCAGCAGCTTAAGGGGGAGCAATCAGCCCCAGCATTTT. It yields the protein CASSLRGSNQPQHF.

This clonotype has at least ten counts. The chain combines TRBV5-1 with TRBJ2-1; 7 bases fit TRBD2. The germline gives CDR1 SGHRS, CDR2 YFSETQ. This CDR3 is 19 amino acids long. The junction had 19 bases not matched to a gene; V was cut back by 0 bases and J by 7 bases. The CDR3 DNA reads as TGCGCCAGCAGCTTGGCCCAACCTAGCAACCGCGGGGGAGGGAATGAGCAGTTCTTC. Translating it yields CASSLAQPSNRGGGNEQFF.

This clonotype was seen a few times. The genes are TRBV5-6 and TRBJ2-5, with TRBD2 identical over 10 bases. The CDR3 is 14 residues long. Trimming cost V 2 bases and J 4 bases; bases outside gene matches: 2. CDR1 and CDR2 from the germline V gene are SGHDT and YYEEEE. CDR3 loop: CASSFLAGGETQYF. CDR3 DNA sequence: TGTGCCAGCAGCTTCTTAGCGGGAGGAGAGACCCAGTACTTC.

The chain couples TRBV20-1 to TRBJ1-5; D is possibly TRBD1 (5 bases). Germline CDR1 reads DFQATT; CDR2 reads SNEGSKA (reference sequence). V lost 0 bases and J 4 bases, leaving 13 bases between the germline ends. This CDR3 has 15 residues. The CDR3 protein is CSARDVGRENQPQHF. CDR3 DNA: TGCAGTGCTAGAGATGTGGGACGGGAAAATCAGCCCCAGCATTTT.

This clonotype was counted many times. The rearrangement joins TRBV20-1 to TRBJ1-1, with 8 nucleotides matching TRBD1. V shed 6 bases, J shed 0 bases, and the junction held 21 bases outside the gene matches. CDR3 size: 19 residues. CDR1 is DFQATT, CDR2 SNEGSKA, per germline (reference sequence). In nucleotides, the CDR3 is TGCAGTGCGAACCTCTTCAGAGGGACAGGAGCATCACTGAACACTGAAGCTTTCTTT. This gives the protein CSANLFRGTGASLNTEAFF.

This clonotype was detected many times. The rearrangement joins TRBV20-1 to TRBJ2-2, with D tentatively TRBD2 (5 bases). Between the trimmed V and J ends, which lost 0 bases and 8 bases, there was a span of 13 bases. The CDR3 sequence is 14 residues long. Per the germline V gene, CDR1 is DFQATT and CDR2 is SNEGSKA (reference sequence). The CDR3 loop is CSARDWARAGELFF. The CDR3 DNA reads as TGCAGTGCTAGAGACTGGGCGCGGGCGGGGGAGCTGTTTTTT.

In this sample, this clonotype turned up many times. The chain couples TRBV12-3 or TRBV12-4 to TRBJ2-1; 10 nucleotides line up with TRBD2. Unmatched junction bases numbered 14, after V lost 6 bases and J lost 9 bases. This CDR3 is 16 amino acids long. CDR3 nucleotide sequence: TGTGCCAGCAGGAAGCTGAGCGGGGGGGCCGGTAGTGAGCAGTTCTTC. Encoded protein: CASRKLSGGAGSEQFF.

This clonotype was seen at least ten times. V gene TRBV5-1 combines with J gene TRBJ1-2, with a weak D call TRBD1 (6 bases). Trimming left V 0 bases short and J 0 bases short, with 12 bases between. Looked up from germline, CDR1 is SGHRS and CDR2 is YFSETQ. This CDR3 spans 16 amino acids. The CDR3 DNA follows: TGCGCCAGCAGCTTGGGACAGGCGAAAGCTAACTATGGCTACACCTTC. This sequence encodes CASSLGQAKANYGYTF.

This clonotype was counted many times. The rearrangement uses TRBV7-3 and TRBJ2-5, with 10 positions matching TRBD1. CDR3 size: 15 residues. V dropped 3 bases and J dropped 2; count of bases not matched to a gene: 3. The germline V gene has CDR1 SGHTA and CDR2 FQGTGA. The CDR3 DNA reads as TGTGCCAGCAGCTTGACAGGGGGCCCACAAGAGACCCAGTACTTC. Translating gives CASSLTGGPQETQYF.

Remarks on this clonotype: This may be a read error: a much more frequent sequence differs by one nucleotide. The J gene is TRBJ2-5, the V gene TRBV20-1; the D gene is possibly TRBD1 (6 bases). With 4 bases removed from V and 7 bases from J, the gap between germline ends came to 13 bases. Germline V gene data show CDR1 as DFQATT and CDR2 as SNEGSKA (reference sequence). The CDR3 extends over 12 amino acids. The CDR3 is CSATGDKGTQYF. The CDR3 nucleotides are TGCAGTGCTACAGGGGACAAAGGGACCCAGTACTTC.

This clonotype came up many times. The chain is built from TRBV29-1 and TRBJ2-7; D not certain. Germline V gene sequence: CDR1 SQVTM, CDR2 ANQGSEA. Trimming took off 7 bases at V and 2 bases at J, with 9 bases between the two ends. The CDR3 consists of 11 residues. The CDR3 here is CSALGAYEQYF. In DNA form, the CDR3 reads TGCAGCGCCCTGGGTGCCTACGAGCAGTACTTC.

There are many counts of this clonotype. The CDR3 region has the DNA TGTGCCAGCAGGGGCCCGGAGGATACGCAGTATTTT. This translates into CASRGPEDTQYF. J is TRBJ2-3 and V is TRBV6-1, with D uncertain. Trimming stripped 6 bases from V and 6 bases from J, with 10 bases between. The V gene's germline CDR1 is MNHNS and CDR2 SASEGT. This CDR3 has 12 residues.

In its sample, this clonotype was seen many times. The chain combines TRBV7-9 with TRBJ1-2, with D hard to call. The ends were cut back, 5 bases at V and 10 bases at J, with 11 bases in the middle. In germline, CDR1 is SEHNR, CDR2 FQNEAQ (reference sequence). The CDR3 consists of 11 residues. The CDR3: CASSPNLFYTF. CDR3 DNA: TGTGCCAGCAGCCCCAATCTGTTCTACACCTTC.

This clonotype was picked up many times. The V and J genes are TRBV20-1 and TRBJ2-7; D may be TRBD2 (5 bases). CDR3 length: 14 amino acids. Trimming left V 6 bases short and J 2 bases short, with 17 bases between. Looked up from germline, CDR1 is DFQATT and CDR2 is SNEGSKA (reference sequence). Here the CDR3 reads CSAAGVGSPYEQYF. The CDR3, as DNA: TGCAGTGCCGCCGGGGTGGGGAGCCCCTACGAGCAGTACTTC.

This clonotype has a handful of counts. The V call is TRBV7-8, the J call TRBJ2-7; the D is unclear. V was cut by 3 bases and J by 2 bases, with 14 bases left in between. CDR1 is SGHVS and CDR2 is FQNEAQ in the germline V gene. CDR3 size: 15 residues. The CDR3 bases are TGTGCCAGCAGCTTTGAGTCCCTAGACCCCTACGAGCAGTACTTC. Translated, it gives CASSFESLDPYEQYF.